This TCR beta chain appears in the sequencing data of a study of cytomegalovirus exposure and HLA in healthy donors. On this clone: Antigen specificity is unknown.

Overall study findings and caveats: The study labeled about 160 TCR beta chains cytomegalovirus-associated. The tendency of first-cohort TCR clusters to co-occur in the roughly 130 validation repertoires was the finding of a later analysis.

Produced via immunoSEQ multiplex PCR; TCRdb's table is partial and in-frame only. The table includes 76,000 or so clones, nearly 95% detected once. The CDR3 runs 21 residues. Germline values: CDR1 SGHVS, CDR2 FQNEAQ. V shed 4 bases, J shed 0 bases, and the junction held 16 bases outside the gene matches. The V call is TRBV7-8, the J call TRBJ2-3, with TRBD2 identical over 13 bases. The sequenced sample consisted of PBMCs. This TCR was sampled from a woman under 30 in good health and CMV-seronegative. In DNA, the CDR3 is TGTGCCAGCAGCTCTCGAAAGCTGACTAGCGGGGGGCCTAAAAGCACAGATACGCAGTATTTT. Its translation: CASSSRKLTSGGPKSTDTQYF. The full variable domain, rest sourced from reference TRBV7-8 and TRBJ2-3, is GAGVSQSPRYKVAKRGQDVALRCDPISGHVSLFWYQQALGQGPEFLTYFQNEAQLDKSGLPSDRFFAERPEGSVSTLKIQRTQQEDSAVYLCASSSRKLTSGGPKSTDTQYFGPGTRLTVL.